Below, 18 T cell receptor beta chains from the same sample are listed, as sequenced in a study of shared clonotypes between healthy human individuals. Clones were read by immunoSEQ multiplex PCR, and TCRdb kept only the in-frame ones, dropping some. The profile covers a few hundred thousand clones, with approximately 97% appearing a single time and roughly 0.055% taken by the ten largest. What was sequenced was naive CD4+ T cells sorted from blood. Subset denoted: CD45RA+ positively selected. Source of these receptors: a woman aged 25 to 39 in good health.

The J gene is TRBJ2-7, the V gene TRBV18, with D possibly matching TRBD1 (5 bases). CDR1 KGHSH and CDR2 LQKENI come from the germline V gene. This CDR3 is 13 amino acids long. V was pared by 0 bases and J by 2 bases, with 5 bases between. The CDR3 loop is CASSPPRAYEQYF. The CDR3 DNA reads TGTGCCAGCTCACCACCCAGGGCCTACGAGCAGTACTTC.

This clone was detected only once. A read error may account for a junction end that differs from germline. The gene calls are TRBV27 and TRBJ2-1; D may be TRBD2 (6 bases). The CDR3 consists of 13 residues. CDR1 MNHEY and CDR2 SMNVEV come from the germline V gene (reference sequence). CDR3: CASSSMPLEGGVF. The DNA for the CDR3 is TGTGCCAGCAGTTCAATGCCTCTAGAGGGCGGGGTCTTC.

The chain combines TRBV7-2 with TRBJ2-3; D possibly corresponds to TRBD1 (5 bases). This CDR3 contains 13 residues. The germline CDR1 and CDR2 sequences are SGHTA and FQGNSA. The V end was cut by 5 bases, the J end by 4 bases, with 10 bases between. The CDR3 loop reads CASSKLGADTQYF. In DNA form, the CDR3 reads TGTGCCAGCAGCAAATTAGGGGCAGATACGCAGTATTTT.

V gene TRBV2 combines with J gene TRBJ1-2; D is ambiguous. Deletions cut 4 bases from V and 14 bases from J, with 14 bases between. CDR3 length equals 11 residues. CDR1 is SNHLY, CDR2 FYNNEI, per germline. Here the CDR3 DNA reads TGTGCCAGCAGTGGAGGGCAGTTGGGAACCTTC. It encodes CASSGGQLGTF.

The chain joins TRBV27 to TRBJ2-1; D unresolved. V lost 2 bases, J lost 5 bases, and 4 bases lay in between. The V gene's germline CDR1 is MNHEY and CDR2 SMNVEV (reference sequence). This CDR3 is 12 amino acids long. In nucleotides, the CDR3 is TGTGCCAGCAGTTTACCGAACAATGAGCAGTTCTTC. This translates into CASSLPNNEQFF.

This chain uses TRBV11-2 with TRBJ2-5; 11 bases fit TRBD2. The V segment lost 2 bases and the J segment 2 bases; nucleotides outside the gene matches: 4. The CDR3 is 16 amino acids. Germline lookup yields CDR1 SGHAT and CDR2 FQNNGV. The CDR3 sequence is CASSLSLAGGQETQYF. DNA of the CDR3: TGTGCCAGCAGCTTAAGCTTAGCGGGAGGGCAAGAGACCCAGTACTTC.

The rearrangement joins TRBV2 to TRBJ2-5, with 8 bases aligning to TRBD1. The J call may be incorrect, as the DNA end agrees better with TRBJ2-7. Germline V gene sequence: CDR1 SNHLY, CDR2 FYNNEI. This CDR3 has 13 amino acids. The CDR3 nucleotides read TGTGCCAGGGGGGGACAGGCCCACTACGAGCAGTACTTC. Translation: CARGGQAHYEQYF.

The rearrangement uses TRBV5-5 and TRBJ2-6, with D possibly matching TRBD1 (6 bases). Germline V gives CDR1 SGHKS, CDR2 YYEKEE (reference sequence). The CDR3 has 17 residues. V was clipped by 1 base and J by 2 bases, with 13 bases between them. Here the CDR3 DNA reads TGTGCCAGCAGCTTGCATACAGGGTGGGCTGGGGCCAACGTCCTGACTTTC. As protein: CASSLHTGWAGANVLTF.

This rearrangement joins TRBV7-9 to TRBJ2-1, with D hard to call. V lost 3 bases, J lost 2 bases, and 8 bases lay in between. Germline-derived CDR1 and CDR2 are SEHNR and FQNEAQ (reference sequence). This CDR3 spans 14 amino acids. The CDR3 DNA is TGTGCCAGCAGCTTCCCCCGAGCCTACAATGAGCAGTTCTTC. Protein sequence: CASSFPRAYNEQFF.

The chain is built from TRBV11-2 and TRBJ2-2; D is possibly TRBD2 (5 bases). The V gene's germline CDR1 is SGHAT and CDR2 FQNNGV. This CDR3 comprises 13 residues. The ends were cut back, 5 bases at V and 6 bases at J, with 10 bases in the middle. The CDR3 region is CASSEGSSGELFF. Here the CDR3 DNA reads TGTGCCAGCAGCGAGGGTTCTTCCGGGGAGCTGTTTTTT.

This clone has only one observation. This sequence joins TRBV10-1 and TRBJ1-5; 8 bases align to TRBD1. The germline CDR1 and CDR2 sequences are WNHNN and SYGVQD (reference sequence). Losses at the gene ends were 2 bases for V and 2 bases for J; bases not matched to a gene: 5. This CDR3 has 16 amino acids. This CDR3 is CASSERTGRCNQPQHF. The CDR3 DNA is TGCGCCAGCAGTGAGCGGACAGGGAGGTGCAATCAGCCCCAGCATTTT.

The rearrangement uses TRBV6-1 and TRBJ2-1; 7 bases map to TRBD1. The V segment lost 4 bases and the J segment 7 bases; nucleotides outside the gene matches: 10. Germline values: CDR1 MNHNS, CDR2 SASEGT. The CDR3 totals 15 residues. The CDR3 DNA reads TGTGCCAGCAGTGCGGACAGGTTGGGGAATAATGAGCAGTTCTTC. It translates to CASSADRLGNNEQFF.

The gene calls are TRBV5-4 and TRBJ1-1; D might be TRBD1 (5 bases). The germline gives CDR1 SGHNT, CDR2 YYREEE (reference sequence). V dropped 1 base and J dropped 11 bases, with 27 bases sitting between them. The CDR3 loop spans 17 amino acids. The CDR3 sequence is CASSLKGLGAGKKAAFF. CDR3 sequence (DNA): TGTGCCAGCAGCTTGAAAGGACTCGGGGCGGGCAAGAAAGCGGCTTTCTTT.

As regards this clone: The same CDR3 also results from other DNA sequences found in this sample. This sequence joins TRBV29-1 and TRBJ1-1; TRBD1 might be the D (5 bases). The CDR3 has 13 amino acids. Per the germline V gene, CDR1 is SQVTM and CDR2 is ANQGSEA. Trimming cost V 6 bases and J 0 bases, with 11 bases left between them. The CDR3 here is CSVRGRMNTEAFF. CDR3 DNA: TGCAGCGTGAGGGGACGGATGAACACTGAAGCTTTCTTT.

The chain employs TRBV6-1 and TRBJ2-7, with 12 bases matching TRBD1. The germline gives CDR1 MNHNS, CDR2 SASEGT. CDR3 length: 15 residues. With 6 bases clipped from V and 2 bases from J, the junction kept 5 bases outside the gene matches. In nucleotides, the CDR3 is TGTGCCAGCAGAATGGGACAGGGGGCCACCTACGAGCAGTACTTC. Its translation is CASRMGQGATYEQYF.

The CDR3 is CATQSDEQYF. The CDR3 coding sequence is TGTGCTACCCAATCCGACGAGCAGTACTTC. The chain combines TRBV27 with TRBJ2-7; D remains ambiguous. The CDR3 extends over 10 amino acids. Germline CDR1 reads MNHEY; CDR2 reads SMNVEV (reference sequence).

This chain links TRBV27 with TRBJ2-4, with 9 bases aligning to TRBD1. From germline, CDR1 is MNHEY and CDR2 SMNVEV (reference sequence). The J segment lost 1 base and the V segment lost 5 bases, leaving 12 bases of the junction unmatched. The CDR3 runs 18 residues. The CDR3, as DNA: TGTGCCAGCAGTGAGGGACAGGGATCGGGGAGGGCCAAAAACATTCAGTACTTC. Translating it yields CASSEGQGSGRAKNIQYF.

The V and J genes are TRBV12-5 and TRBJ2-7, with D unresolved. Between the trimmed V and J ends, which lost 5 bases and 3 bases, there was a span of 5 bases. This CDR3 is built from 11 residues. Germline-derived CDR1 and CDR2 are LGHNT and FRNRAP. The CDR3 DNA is TGTGCTAGTGGTACCCACTACGAGCAGTACTTC. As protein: CASGTHYEQYF.